The 15 T cell receptor beta chains given below trace back to one sample, sequenced in a study of blood T cells in healthy people across ages. The authors ran a second PCR of about 6 to 11 cycles using a sample-barcoded 5' primer and a J-beta primer mix. TCRdb processed the 5' RACE reads anew with MiXCR; each CDR3 protein has one entry. The repertoire has about 1.8 million distinct CDR3 sequences, approximately 50% of them found once; the top ten carry around 2.1%. Source material: blood. The receptors were sampled from a middle-aged woman in good health.

The CDR3 region is CASSLAGVTGELFF. The CDR3 bases are TGTGCCAGCAGTTTAGCAGGGGTAACCGGGGAGCTGTTTTTT. The gene calls are TRBV12-3 or TRBV12-4 and TRBJ2-2, with D possibly being TRBD1 (5 bases). This CDR3 spans 14 amino acids. V dropped 0 bases and J dropped 5 bases, with 7 bases sitting between them.

J is TRBJ2-3 and V is TRBV12-5; 8 bases are shared with TRBD2. The CDR3 totals 16 residues. Germline assignment: CDR1 LGHNT and CDR2 FRNRAP. J gave up 2 bases and V 2 bases, and 6 bases lay outside the gene matches. The CDR3 DNA follows: TGTGCTAGTGGTTTGATAGCGGGGTCTACCACAGATACGCAGTATTTT. Translating gives CASGLIAGSTTDTQYF. Looking up the rest from reference TRBV12-5 and TRBJ2-3 gives the full variable domain: DARVTQTPRHKVTEMGQEVTMRCQPILGHNTVFWYRQTMMQGLELLAYFRNRAPLDDSGMPKDRFSAEMPDATLATLKIQPSEPRDSAVYFCASGLIAGSTTDTQYFGPGTRLTVL.

This clonotype was counted between two and nine times. The chain employs TRBV13 and TRBJ2-5, with TRBD2 matching 7 bases. J gave up 4 bases and V 0 bases, and 14 bases lay outside the gene matches. CDR1 and CDR2 (germline): PRHDT, FYEKMQ (reference sequence). The length of the CDR3 is 18 residues. The CDR3 reads CASSLGFLRLGGGETQYF. The CDR3, as DNA: TGTGCCAGCAGCTTAGGTTTCCTCCGGCTTGGGGGGGGAGAGACCCAGTACTTC.

This clonotype turned up a few times. The chain links TRBV4-2 to TRBJ2-1; D gene ambiguous. Trimming shortened V by 0 bases and J by 9 bases, and 12 bases separated the two germline ends. Germline lookup yields CDR1 LGHNA and CDR2 YNFKEQ. The CDR3 runs 14 residues. The CDR3 is CASSQDLRAGEQFF. The DNA of the CDR3 is TGTGCCAGCAGCCAAGACTTAAGGGCCGGTGAGCAGTTCTTC.

This clonotype has just a few counts. The chain joins TRBV11-2 to TRBJ2-1; either TRBD1 or TRBD2 may supply D (6 bases each). V was shortened by 6 bases and J by 14 bases, with 17 bases between the two germline ends. The CDR3 has 12 residues. Germline loops: CDR1 SGHAT, CDR2 FQNNGV. The CDR3 reads CASRGTWDTKFF. CDR3 sequence (DNA): TGTGCCAGCAGGGGGACTTGGGACACTAAGTTCTTC.

This clonotype showed up just once. The junction and the germline gene differ at one end; a read error may be behind it. The V and J genes are TRBV7-2 and TRBJ1-2, with D perhaps matching TRBD1 (5 bases). The CDR3 consists of 16 residues. From germline, CDR1 is SGHTA and CDR2 FQGNSA. CDR3 loop: CAGSLDQAVGGRGYTF. The CDR3 DNA reads TGTGCCGGCAGCTTAGATCAGGCGGTCGGGGGGAGAGGCTACACCTTC.

The table lists this clonotype with a few counts. One junction end does not reproduce the germline sequence, and a read error may be involved. In DNA form, the CDR3 reads TGTGCCAGCTGTTTGGGAAACTGTAATGAGCAGTTCTTC. Translation gives CASCLGNCNEQFF. The rearrangement uses TRBV12-3 or TRBV12-4 and TRBJ2-1, with D unclear. CDR3 length: 13 amino acids.

This clonotype was counted a few times. The chain carries TRBV25-1 and TRBJ1-6; D is undetermined. The V end was cut by 2 bases, the J end by 9 bases, with 11 bases between. There are 14 residues in the CDR3. CDR1 is MGHDK and CDR2 is SYGVNS in the germline V gene. As DNA, the CDR3 is TGTGCCAGCAGTGAACGAGGACCAGCTTCACCCCTCCACTTT. This codes for CASSERGPASPLHF.

The V gene is TRBV28, the J gene TRBJ2-2; D is ambiguous. The CDR3 totals 13 residues. Trimming shortened V by 3 bases and J by 5 bases, and 7 bases separated the two germline ends. CDR1 is MDHEN and CDR2 is SYDVKM in the germline V gene. CDR3 nucleotide sequence: TGTGCCAGCAGTTTCTGGGAAACCGGGGAGCTGTTTTTT. Translated: CASSFWETGELFF.

V usage is TRBV6-5 and J usage is TRBJ1-1; D not resolved. Germline CDR1 and CDR2: MNHEY and SVGAGI. V was cut by 5 bases and J by 0 bases, with 10 bases left in between. The CDR3 totals 14 residues. CDR3 sequence reads: CASSPGVMNTEAFF. The CDR3 bases are TGTGCCAGCAGTCCCGGGGTTATGAACACTGAAGCTTTCTTT.

The genes are TRBV28 and TRBJ2-1, with a weak D call TRBD1 (5 bases). There are 15 residues in the CDR3. V dropped 4 bases and J dropped 3 bases, with 13 bases sitting between them. Germline CDR1 reads MDHEN; CDR2 reads SYDVKM. This CDR3 is CASSSPGRVYNEQFF. The CDR3 DNA reads as TGTGCCAGCAGTTCCCCAGGCAGGGTCTACAATGAGCAGTTCTTC.

The gene calls are TRBV12-3 or TRBV12-4 and TRBJ1-5; tentatively, D is TRBD1 (6 bases). This CDR3 spans 14 amino acids. With 6 bases removed from V and 4 bases from J, the gap between germline ends came to 13 bases. The CDR3 protein is CASSVQGINQPQHF. The CDR3 coding sequence is TGTGCCAGCAGCGTACAGGGTATTAATCAGCCCCAGCATTTT.

V and J are TRBV3-1 and TRBJ2-5; 9 bases line up with TRBD2. CDR1 is LGHDT, CDR2 YNNKEL, per germline (reference sequence). This CDR3 is 16 amino acids long. V shed 2 bases and J 2 bases; nucleotides not matched to a gene: 6. DNA for the CDR3: TGTGCCAGCAGCCAAAATAGCGGGGGCCCGCAAGAGACCCAGTACTTC. Translating gives CASSQNSGGPQETQYF.

This chain links TRBV7-2 with TRBJ1-2; no definite D call. The germline V and J ends were trimmed by 5 bases and 2 bases, with 9 bases remaining between them. In germline, CDR1 is SGHTA, CDR2 FQGNSA. The CDR3 has 13 residues. The CDR3 nucleotides read TGTGCCAGCAGCGTCATGGGGAACTATGGCTACACCTTC. It specifies CASSVMGNYGYTF.

On this clonotype itself: A much more abundant neighbour one base away suggests this may be a read error. This chain joins TRBV6-6 and TRBJ1-2, with D unresolved. Germline V gene data show CDR1 as MNHNY and CDR2 as SVGAGI (reference sequence). V lost 5 bases to trimming and J lost 3 bases, with 10 bases between them. The CDR3 covers 13 residues. The CDR3 protein is CASSAPGYYGYTF. CDR3 nucleotide sequence: TGTGCCAGCAGTGCCCCAGGATACTATGGCTACACCTTC.